This T cell receptor (beta chain) was documented in a study of PD-1 blockade in classical Hodgkin lymphoma. Regarding time point: newly diagnosed, previously untreated cHL patient sample. It was by magnetic negative selection that CD4+ T cells were purified from thawed PBMCs. Serving as comparison were PBMCs from newly diagnosed, untreated classical Hodgkin lymphoma, which were sequenced alongside the relapsed/refractory trial patients. Turning to this clone: Its specificity is not known.

Sequencing was performed with immunoSEQ multiplex PCR; in TCRdb, only in-frame clones are kept and a portion is missing. In the table there are around 27,000 clones, 89% of which are singletons. Per germline, CDR1 SGHAT and CDR2 FQNNGV. CDR3 length: 15 amino acids. Trimming stripped 0 bases from V and 2 bases from J, with 9 bases between. Study-wide points: The repertoire differences lack a defined cause, possibly disease activity or prior therapy. Lower baseline TCR diversity was reported for newly diagnosed patients than for healthy donors.

The sequencing input was CD4+ T cells from blood. V and J are TRBV11-2 and TRBJ2-3, with a possible D match to TRBD1 (6 bases). This TCR came from a human donor with classical Hodgkin lymphoma. CDR3 residues: CASSLDQGNTDTQYF. CDR3 sequence (DNA): TGTGCCAGCAGCTTAGATCAGGGGAACACAGATACGCAGTATTTT.